These T cell receptor beta chains were read from a single sample in a study of blood T cell repertoires in COVID-19. The assay was immunoSEQ multiplex PCR, and TCRdb's table has in-frame clones only and misses some. In the table there are 300,000 or so clones, 90% of which are singletons. Material for sequencing was PBMCs or T cells enriched from blood (not recorded which). The source of these receptors is a woman under 40 who had recovered from COVID-19. Each CDR3 is given with its conserved first and last residue. Fields, in order: D gene, clone size, V gene, J gene, CDR3 protein, CDR3 DNA. D genes are given only for firm matches. The size of a clone is reported for some rows only, either as once, few or many, or as a class for expanded clones.

d_call: NA; clone_size: NA; v_call: TRBV4-3; j_call: TRBJ2-3; cdr3_aa: CASSQRRAGNADTQYF; cdr3_nt: TGCGCCAGCAGCCAACGGAGGGCCGGAAACGCAGATACGCAGTATTTT
d_call: TRBD1; clone_size: NA; v_call: TRBV9; j_call: TRBJ2-2; cdr3_aa: CASSPRDRGDWAGELFF; cdr3_nt: TGTGCCAGCAGCCCACGGGACAGGGGGGATTGGGCCGGGGAGCTGTTTTTT
d_call: TRBD2; clone_size: NA; v_call: TRBV27; j_call: TRBJ2-3; cdr3_aa: CASRRGTSGTDTQYF; cdr3_nt: TGTGCCAGCAGGAGGGGGACTAGCGGCACAGATACGCAGTATTTT
d_call: TRBD2; clone_size: few; v_call: TRBV28; j_call: TRBJ2-1; cdr3_aa: CASRGIGLAGGDEQFF; cdr3_nt: TGTGCCAGCAGGGGGATTGGACTAGCGGGAGGTGATGAGCAGTTCTTC
d_call: TRBD2; clone_size: NA; v_call: TRBV28; j_call: TRBJ2-7; cdr3_aa: CASSTPGLAVLSSYEQYF; cdr3_nt: TGTGCCAGCAGTACTCCGGGACTAGCGGTTCTTAGCTCCTACGAGCAGTACTTC
d_call: TRBD1; clone_size: NA; v_call: TRBV12-5; j_call: TRBJ1-5; cdr3_aa: CASGPGGSQPQHF; cdr3_nt: TGTGCTAGTGGCCCAGGGGGTAGTCAGCCCCAGCATTTT
d_call: TRBD2; clone_size: NA; v_call: TRBV28; j_call: TRBJ2-1; cdr3_aa: CASQRLAGNEQFF; cdr3_nt: TGTGCCAGTCAGCGGCTAGCGGGAAATGAGCAGTTCTTC
d_call: NA; clone_size: NA; v_call: TRBV7-8; j_call: TRBJ1-4; cdr3_aa: CASSPRGAGKDFSEKLFF; cdr3_nt: TGTGCCAGCAGCCCCAGGGGTGCAGGGAAAGACTTTAGTGAAAAACTGTTTTTT
d_call: NA; clone_size: NA; v_call: TRBV11-3; j_call: TRBJ1-3; cdr3_aa: CASSPTGNGNTIYF; cdr3_nt: TGTGCCAGCAGCCCTACAGGGAACGGAAACACCATATATTTT
d_call: TRBD2; clone_size: NA; v_call: TRBV7-2; j_call: TRBJ2-2; cdr3_aa: CASSPSGRGGGELFF; cdr3_nt: TGTGCCAGCAGTCCTAGCGGGAGAGGGGGCGGGGAGCTGTTTTTT
d_call: TRBD1; clone_size: NA; v_call: TRBV18; j_call: TRBJ1-1; cdr3_aa: CASSPSTGMDTEAFF; cdr3_nt: TGTGCCAGCTCACCCTCGACAGGGATGGACACTGAAGCTTTCTTT
d_call: TRBD2; clone_size: NA; v_call: TRBV3-1/TRBV3-2; j_call: TRBJ2-7; cdr3_aa: CASSQILPGLAGSYEQYF; cdr3_nt: TGTGCCAGCAGCCAAATCCTTCCGGGACTAGCGGGGTCCTACGAGCAGTACTTC
d_call: NA; clone_size: NA; v_call: TRBV3-1/TRBV3-2; j_call: TRBJ2-3; cdr3_aa: CASSQWPQGVTDTQYF; cdr3_nt: TGTGCCAGCAGCCAATGGCCACAGGGAGTCACAGATACGCAGTATTTT
d_call: NA; clone_size: NA; v_call: TRBV6-1; j_call: TRBJ2-7; cdr3_aa: CASSEVVRGYEQYF; cdr3_nt: TGTGCCAGCAGTGAAGTAGTCAGGGGCTACGAGCAGTACTTC
d_call: NA; clone_size: NA; v_call: TRBV5-6; j_call: TRBJ2-3; cdr3_aa: CASSLGVHPDTQYF; cdr3_nt: TGTGCCAGCAGCCTAGGGGTCCACCCAGATACGCAGTATTTT
d_call: NA; clone_size: NA; v_call: TRBV7-2; j_call: TRBJ2-1; cdr3_aa: CASSLVGELGNEQFF; cdr3_nt: TGTGCCAGCAGCTTAGTTGGGGAGCTGGGCAATGAGCAGTTCTTC
d_call: TRBD2; clone_size: NA; v_call: TRBV3-1/TRBV3-2; j_call: TRBJ2-3; cdr3_aa: CASSHCGLAGPNDRADTQYF; cdr3_nt: TGTGCCAGCAGCCATTGTGGGCTAGCGGGCCCCAACGATAGGGCAGATACGCAGTATTTT
d_call: TRBD2; clone_size: NA; v_call: TRBV5-4; j_call: TRBJ2-1; cdr3_aa: CASSWLAGSYNEQFF; cdr3_nt: TGTGCCAGCAGCTGGCTAGCGGGGTCCTACAATGAGCAGTTCTTC
d_call: NA; clone_size: NA; v_call: TRBV6-4; j_call: TRBJ2-3; cdr3_aa: CASSDRKGGTDTQYF; cdr3_nt: TGTGCCAGCAGTGACAGAAAGGGGGGCACAGATACGCAGTATTTT
d_call: TRBD1; clone_size: NA; v_call: TRBV7-2; j_call: TRBJ2-3; cdr3_aa: CASSKPQGRPSTDTQYF; cdr3_nt: TGTGCCAGCAGCAAGCCACAGGGGCGACCTAGCACAGATACGCAGTATTTT
d_call: TRBD1; clone_size: NA; v_call: TRBV6-5; j_call: TRBJ1-1; cdr3_aa: CASSSPGTAEAFF; cdr3_nt: TGTGCCAGCAGTTCCCCTGGGACAGCTGAAGCTTTCTTT
d_call: NA; clone_size: NA; v_call: TRBV5-8; j_call: TRBJ1-5; cdr3_aa: CASSLGGLRQPQHF; cdr3_nt: TGTGCCAGCAGCTTGGGAGGGCTGCGACAGCCCCAGCATTTT
d_call: NA; clone_size: NA; v_call: TRBV25-1; j_call: TRBJ2-7; cdr3_aa: CATVSGNSYEQYF; cdr3_nt: TGTGCCACCGTTAGCGGCAACTCCTACGAGCAGTACTTC
d_call: TRBD1; clone_size: once; v_call: TRBV5-1; j_call: TRBJ1-4; cdr3_aa: CASKTGSGEKLFF; cdr3_nt: TGCGCCAGTAAGACAGGGTCCGGAGAAAAACTGTTTTTT
d_call: NA; clone_size: NA; v_call: TRBV24-1; j_call: TRBJ1-2; cdr3_aa: CATSGVEAYGYTF; cdr3_nt: TGTGCCACCTCCGGGGTTGAGGCCTATGGCTACACCTTC
d_call: TRBD1; clone_size: NA; v_call: TRBV6-5; j_call: TRBJ1-1; cdr3_aa: CASRGQGWTEAFF; cdr3_nt: TGTGCCAGCCGAGGACAGGGATGGACTGAAGCTTTCTTT
d_call: NA; clone_size: NA; v_call: TRBV25-1; j_call: TRBJ2-3; cdr3_aa: CASSGRVDTDTQYF; cdr3_nt: TGTGCCAGCAGTGGCAGGGTTGACACAGATACGCAGTATTTT
d_call: TRBD2; clone_size: NA; v_call: TRBV11-2; j_call: TRBJ2-3; cdr3_aa: CASSLVVLGTSGTDTQYF; cdr3_nt: TGTGCCAGCAGCTTAGTGGTCCTGGGGACTAGCGGCACAGATACGCAGTATTTT
d_call: NA; clone_size: NA; v_call: TRBV21-1; j_call: TRBJ2-7; cdr3_aa: CASSKEAGGADYEQYF; cdr3_nt: TGTGCCAGCAGCAAAGAGGCAGGGGGCGCGGACTACGAGCAGTACTTC